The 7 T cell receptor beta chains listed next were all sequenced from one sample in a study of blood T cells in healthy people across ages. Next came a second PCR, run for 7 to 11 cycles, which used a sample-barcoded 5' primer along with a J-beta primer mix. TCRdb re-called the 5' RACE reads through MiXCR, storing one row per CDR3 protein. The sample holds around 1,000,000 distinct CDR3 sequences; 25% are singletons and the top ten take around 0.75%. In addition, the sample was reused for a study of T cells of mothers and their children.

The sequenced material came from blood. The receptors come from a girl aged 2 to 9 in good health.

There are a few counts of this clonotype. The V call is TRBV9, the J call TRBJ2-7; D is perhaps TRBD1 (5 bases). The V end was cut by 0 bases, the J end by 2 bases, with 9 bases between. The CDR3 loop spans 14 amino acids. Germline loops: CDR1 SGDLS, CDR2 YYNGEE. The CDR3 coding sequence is TGTGCCAGCAGCGTAGGTAGACAGCCCTACGAGCAGTACTTC. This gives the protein CASSVGRQPYEQYF.

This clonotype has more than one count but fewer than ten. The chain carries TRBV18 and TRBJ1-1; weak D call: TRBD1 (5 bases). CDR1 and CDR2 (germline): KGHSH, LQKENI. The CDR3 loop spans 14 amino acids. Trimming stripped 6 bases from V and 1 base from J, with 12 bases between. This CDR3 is CASSPRDANTEAFF. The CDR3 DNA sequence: TGTGCCAGCTCGCCCAGGGACGCGAACACTGAAGCTTTCTTT. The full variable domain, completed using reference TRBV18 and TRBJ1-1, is NAGVMQNPRHLVRRRGQEARLRCSPMKGHSHVYWYRQLPEEGLKFMVYLQKENIIDESGMPKERFSAEFPKEGPSILRIQQVVRGDSAAYFCASSPRDANTEAFFGQGTRLTVV.

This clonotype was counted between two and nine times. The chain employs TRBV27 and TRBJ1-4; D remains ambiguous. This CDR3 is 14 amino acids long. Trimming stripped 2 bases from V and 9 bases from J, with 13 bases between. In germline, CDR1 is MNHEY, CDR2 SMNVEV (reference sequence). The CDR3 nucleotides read TGTGCCAGCAGTTTAGCCGGGGTGAAGAAAAAACTGTTTTTT. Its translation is CASSLAGVKKKLFF. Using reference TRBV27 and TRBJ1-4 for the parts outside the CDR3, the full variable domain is EAQVTQNPRYLITVTGKKLTVTCSQNMNHEYMSWYRQDPGLGLRQIYYSMNVEVTDKGDVPEGYKVSRKEKRNFPLILESPSPNQTSLYFCASSLAGVKKKLFFGSGTQLSVL.

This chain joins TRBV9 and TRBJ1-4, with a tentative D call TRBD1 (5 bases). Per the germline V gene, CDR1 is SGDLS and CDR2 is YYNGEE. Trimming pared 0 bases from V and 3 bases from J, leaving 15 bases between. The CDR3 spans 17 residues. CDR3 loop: CASSVDPSGGSNEKLFF. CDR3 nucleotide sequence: TGTGCCAGCAGCGTAGATCCCTCGGGGGGTTCTAATGAAAAACTGTTTTTT. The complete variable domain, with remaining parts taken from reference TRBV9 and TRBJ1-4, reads DSGVTQTPKHLITATGQRVTLRCSPRSGDLSVYWYQQSLDQGLQFLIQYYNGEERAKGNILERFSAQQFPDLHSELNLSSLELGDSALYFCASSVDPSGGSNEKLFFGSGTQLSVL.

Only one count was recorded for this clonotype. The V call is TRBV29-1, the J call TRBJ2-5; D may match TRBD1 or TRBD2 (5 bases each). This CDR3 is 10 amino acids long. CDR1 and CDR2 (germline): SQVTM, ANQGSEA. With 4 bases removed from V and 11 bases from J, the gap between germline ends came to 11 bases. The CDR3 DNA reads TGCAGCGTTGCCTCGGGACCTCAGTACTTC. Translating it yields CSVASGPQYF.

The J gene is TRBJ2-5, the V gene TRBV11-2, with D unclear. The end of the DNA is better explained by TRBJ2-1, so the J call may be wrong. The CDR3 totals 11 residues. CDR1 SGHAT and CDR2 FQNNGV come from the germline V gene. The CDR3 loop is CASSYQSEQFF. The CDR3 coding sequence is TGTGCCAGCAGTTATCAGTCTGAGCAGTTCTTC.

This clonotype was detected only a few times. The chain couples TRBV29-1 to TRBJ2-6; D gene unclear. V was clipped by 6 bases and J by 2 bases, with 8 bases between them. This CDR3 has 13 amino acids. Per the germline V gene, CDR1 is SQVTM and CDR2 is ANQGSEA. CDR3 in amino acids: CSVEQTGANVLTF. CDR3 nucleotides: TGCAGCGTAGAACAGACTGGGGCCAACGTCCTGACTTTC.